This T cell receptor (beta chain) was identified during a study of T cell responses to AZD1222 COVID-19 vaccine listed by TCRdb under 2021. About the study as a whole: A total of 233 trial participants underwent TCR sequencing, of whom approximately 200 had received two doses of AZD1222 and approximately 25 had received two doses of the MenACWY control vaccine. Trial participants were enrolled by age into subgroups of 18-55, 56-69 and 70-plus years, and approximately 150, 30 and 60 TCR-sequenced participants, respectively, were included in these subgroups. General findings and caveats noted by the study authors: Conclusions about previously exposed vaccinees are limited, since just a handful of AZD1222 recipients were seropositive for SARS-CoV-2 at baseline. Reportedly, close to half of the unique spike-specific TCRs recognized epitopes lying outside the regions that are mutated in the B.1.351 and B.1.1.7 variants. Because no day 14 peak-response samples were available, repertoires were characterized only after the peak T cell response. Spike-specific TCR breadth and depth rose significantly after two AZD1222 doses compared with day 0 and with MenACWY recipients. Participants were mostly white British, with more females than males. The authors suggested clonal diversity may have been underestimated. The 56-69-year group was small, and its depth increase did not reach significance, likely because of low power. CD4 TCRs associated with the vaccine covered the entire spike protein, and the dominant responses were in regions 160-218 and 743-854.

The CDR3 regions of human TCRbeta chains were subjected to immunosequencing. Turning to the authors' computational methods: TCRs in the repertoires were matched against a reference library of SARS-CoV-2-specific TCRs that had been generated with the MIRA antigen-specificity platform. Breadth was defined as the fraction of unique TCRs that were SARS-CoV-2-associated. Depth was defined as the fraction of total T cells that were SARS-CoV-2-associated. Using the MIRA data, each spike-specific TCR was mapped to the spike region that the TCR reacts to and placed in a CD4 or CD8 class. Log10-transformed breadth and depth values were compared by one-way ANOVA with Sidak's multiple comparisons tests. The clones in this table, taken by TCRdb from immuneACCESS, are in-frame only. Not every clone is retained; where verified, under half of the shortfall comes from an unresolved V gene, and the cause of the rest is unknown. D and trimming come from the DNA, and the V and J calls and clone size come from that table. The table for this sample lists approximately 100,000 clones; about 85% of them were counted only once. Of the sample, 2.5% falls within the top ten clones.

The time point label here, explained by the study, means: about 28 days (+/-7) after the second vaccine dose. AZD1222 recipients given second doses at about 4 weeks or at about 12 weeks were pooled, since spike-specific TCR depth and breadth were not found to differ between the two schedules. The vaccinee samples were drawn from two UK trials, COV001 and COV002, one of which was a single-blind randomized controlled phase 2/3 trial testing AZD1222 (ChAdOx1 nCoV-19) in healthy adults. For TCRbeta chain sequencing, PBMC samples from trial participants were taken at day 0 and at day 28 after the second dose. According to the germline V gene, CDR1 reads KGHSH and CDR2 reads LQKENI. The CDR3 starts with the cysteine, ends with the phenylalanine, and has 15 residues. The retained sequence is limited to the CDR3, 45 bases, with the frame set at the first base. V and J lose 3 bases and 6 bases, and a span of 15 bases separates them.

A remark on this clone: Its antigen remains undetermined. No base quality information exists; no much larger clone differs at one position.

This TCR came from an adult who received the AZD1222 COVID-19 vaccine. The material sequenced was peripheral blood, taken 28 days after the second AZD1222 dose. The V gene is TRBV18 and the J gene is TRBJ1-5, with the identity of the D gene unclear. The sequenced DNA: TGTGCCAGCTCACCGGGGATTACGGGAGGTCAGCCCCAGCATTTT. Its protein product is CASSPGITGGQPQHF.